The 5 T cell receptor beta chains below all came from one sample that was sequenced in a study of metastatic and nonmetastatic thyroid tumors. TCRdb reanalyzed the PCR reads with MiXCR. The table shows around 24,000 clones, with roughly 20% occurring only once. Treatment of any kind had been given to no patient before thyroid surgery. Sequencing was done on a sample of blood. The source is a male donor with papillary thyroid cancer or a benign thyroid nodule (not recorded which). Some clones in this sample may be carry-over from other donors' samples.

The chain combines TRBV6-2 or TRBV6-3 with TRBJ2-5; the D gene is possibly TRBD2 (6 bases). The CDR3 has 15 residues. Trimming removed 2 bases from V and 2 bases from J, with 12 bases in between. CDR1 and CDR2 (germline): MNHEY, SVGEGT. The CDR3 is CASSYVSGGQETQYF. As DNA, the CDR3 is TGTGCCAGCAGTTACGTTAGCGGAGGTCAAGAGACCCAGTACTTC.

The chain recombines TRBV4-3 with TRBJ2-3; D is possibly TRBD1 (6 bases). Trimming stripped 2 bases from V and 13 bases from J, with 25 bases between. Per germline, CDR1 LGHNA and CDR2 YSLEER. The CDR3 loop spans 16 amino acids. CDR3 DNA sequence: TGCGCCAGCAGCCAATCCCGGGACATAGGTGTTTACTGTAAGTATTTT. Translated, it gives CASSQSRDIGVYCKYF.

V usage is TRBV7-6 and J usage is TRBJ2-7; 8 bases fit TRBD1. The CDR3 is 13 amino acids. V was pared by 3 bases and J by 2 bases, with 0 bases of the junction left unmatched. Germline lookup yields CDR1 SGHVS and CDR2 FNYEAQ. The DNA for the CDR3 is TGTGCCAGCAGCTTGACAGGGGCCTACGAGCAGTACTTC. Translation: CASSLTGAYEQYF.

This chain uses TRBV7-9 with TRBJ2-2, with D unresolved. Germline assignment: CDR1 SEHNR and CDR2 FQNEAQ (reference sequence). V shed 6 bases and J shed 6 bases, with 17 bases lying between them. The CDR3 length is 15 residues. CDR3 sequence: CASRAPLVQAGELFF. The DNA for the CDR3 is TGTGCCAGCAGAGCGCCACTGGTGCAGGCCGGGGAGCTGTTTTTT.

This clone is labeled large. This chain joins TRBV6-1 and TRBJ2-7; D is perhaps TRBD1 (5 bases). Trimming stripped 3 bases from V and 3 bases from J, with 9 bases between. CDR1 MNHNS and CDR2 SASEGT come from the germline V gene. This CDR3 has 13 residues. The CDR3 is CASSDRDSYEQYF. CDR3 nucleotide sequence: TGTGCCAGCAGTGATCGAGACAGCTACGAGCAGTACTTC.